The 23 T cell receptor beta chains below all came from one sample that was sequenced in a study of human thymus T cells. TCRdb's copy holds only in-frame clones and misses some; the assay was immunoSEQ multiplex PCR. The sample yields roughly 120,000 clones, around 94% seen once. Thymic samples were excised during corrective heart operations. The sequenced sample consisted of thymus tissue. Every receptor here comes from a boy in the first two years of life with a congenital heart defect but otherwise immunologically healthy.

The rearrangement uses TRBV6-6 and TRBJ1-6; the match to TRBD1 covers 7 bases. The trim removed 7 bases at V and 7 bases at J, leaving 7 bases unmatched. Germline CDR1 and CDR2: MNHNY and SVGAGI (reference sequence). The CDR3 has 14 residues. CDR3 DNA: TGTGCCAGCAAACTGACAGGGAGGAATTCACCCCTCCACTTT. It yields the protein CASKLTGRNSPLHF.

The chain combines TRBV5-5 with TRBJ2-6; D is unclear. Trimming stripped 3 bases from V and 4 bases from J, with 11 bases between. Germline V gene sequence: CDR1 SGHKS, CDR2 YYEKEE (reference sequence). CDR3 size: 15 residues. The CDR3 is CASSSTEAGANVLTF. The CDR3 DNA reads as TGTGCCAGCAGCTCCACAGAGGCCGGGGCCAACGTCCTGACTTTC.

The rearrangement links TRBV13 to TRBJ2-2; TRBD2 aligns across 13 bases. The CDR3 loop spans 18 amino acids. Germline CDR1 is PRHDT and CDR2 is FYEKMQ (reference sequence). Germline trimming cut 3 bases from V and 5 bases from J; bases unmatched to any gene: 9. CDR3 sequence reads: CASSFPGLAGFVTGELFF. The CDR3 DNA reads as TGTGCCAGCAGCTTCCCGGGACTAGCGGGGTTTGTAACCGGGGAGCTGTTTTTT. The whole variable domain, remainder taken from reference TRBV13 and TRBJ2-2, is AAGVIQSPRHLIKEKRETATLKCYPIPRHDTVYWYQQGPGQDPQFLISFYEKMQSDKGSIPDRFSAQQFSDYHSELNMSSLELGDSALYFCASSFPGLAGFVTGELFFGEGSRLTVL.

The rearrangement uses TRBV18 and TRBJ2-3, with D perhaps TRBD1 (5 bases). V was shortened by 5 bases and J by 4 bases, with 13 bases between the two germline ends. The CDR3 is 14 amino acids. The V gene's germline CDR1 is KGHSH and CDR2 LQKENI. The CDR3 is CASSLGRVSDTQYF. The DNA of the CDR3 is TGTGCCAGCTCATTGGGCAGGGTCTCAGATACGCAGTATTTT.

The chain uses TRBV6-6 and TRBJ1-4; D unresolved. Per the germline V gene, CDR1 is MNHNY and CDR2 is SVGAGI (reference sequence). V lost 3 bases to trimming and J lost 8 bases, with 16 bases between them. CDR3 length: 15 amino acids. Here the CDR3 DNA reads TGTGCCAGCAGTTATGGCGTAGGGTCCGACGAAAAACTGTTTTTT. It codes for CASSYGVGSDEKLFF.

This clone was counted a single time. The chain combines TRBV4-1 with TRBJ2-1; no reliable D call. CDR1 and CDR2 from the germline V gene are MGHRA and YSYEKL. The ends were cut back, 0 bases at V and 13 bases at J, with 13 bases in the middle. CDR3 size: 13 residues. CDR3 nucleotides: TGCGCCAGCAGCCAAGACTACCATATTCGCCAGTTCTTC. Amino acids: CASSQDYHIRQFF.

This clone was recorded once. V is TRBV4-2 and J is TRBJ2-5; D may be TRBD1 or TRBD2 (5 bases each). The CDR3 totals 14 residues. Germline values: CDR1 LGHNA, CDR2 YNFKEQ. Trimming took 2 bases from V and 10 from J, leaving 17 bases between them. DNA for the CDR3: TGTGCCAGCAGCCAAACGGGACCCGGTGGGGACCAGTACTTC. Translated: CASSQTGPGGDQYF.

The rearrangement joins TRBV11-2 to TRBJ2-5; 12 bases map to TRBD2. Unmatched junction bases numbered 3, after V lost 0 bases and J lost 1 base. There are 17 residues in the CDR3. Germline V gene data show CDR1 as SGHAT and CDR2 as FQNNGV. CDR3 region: CASSLELAGGPQETQYF. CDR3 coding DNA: TGTGCCAGCAGCTTAGAACTAGCGGGGGGACCCCAAGAGACCCAGTACTTC.

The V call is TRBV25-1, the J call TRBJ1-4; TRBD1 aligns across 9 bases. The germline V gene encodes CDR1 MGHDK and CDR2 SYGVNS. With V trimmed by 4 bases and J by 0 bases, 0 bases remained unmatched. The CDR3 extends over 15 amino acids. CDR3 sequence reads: CASSGDRATNEKLFF. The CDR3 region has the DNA TGTGCCAGCAGTGGGGACAGGGCAACTAATGAAAAACTGTTTTTT.

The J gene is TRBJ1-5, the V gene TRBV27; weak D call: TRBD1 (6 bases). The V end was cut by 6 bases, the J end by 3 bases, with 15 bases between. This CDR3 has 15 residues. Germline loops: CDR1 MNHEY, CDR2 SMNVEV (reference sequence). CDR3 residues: CASRPMDSYNQPQHF. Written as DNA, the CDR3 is TGTGCCAGCAGACCCATGGACAGCTACAATCAGCCCCAGCATTTT.

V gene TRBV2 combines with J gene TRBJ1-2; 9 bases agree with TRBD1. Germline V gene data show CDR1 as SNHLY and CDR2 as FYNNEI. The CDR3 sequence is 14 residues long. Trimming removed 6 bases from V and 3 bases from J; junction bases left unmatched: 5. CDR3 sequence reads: CASRGDRAYYGYTF. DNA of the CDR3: TGTGCCAGCAGGGGGGACAGGGCGTACTATGGCTACACCTTC.

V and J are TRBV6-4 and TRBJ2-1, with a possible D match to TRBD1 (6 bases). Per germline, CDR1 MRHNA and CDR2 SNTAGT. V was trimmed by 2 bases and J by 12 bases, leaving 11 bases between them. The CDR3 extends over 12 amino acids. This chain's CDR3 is CASSDPQGPQFF. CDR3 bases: TGTGCCAGCAGTGACCCACAGGGACCGCAGTTCTTC.

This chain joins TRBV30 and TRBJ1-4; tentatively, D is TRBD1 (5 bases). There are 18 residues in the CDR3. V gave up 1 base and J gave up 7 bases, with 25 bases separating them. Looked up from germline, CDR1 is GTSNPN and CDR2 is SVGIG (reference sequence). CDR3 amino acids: CAWSEALPDQGSGEKLFF. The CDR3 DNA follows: TGTGCCTGGAGTGAGGCCCTACCGGACCAGGGTTCCGGTGAAAAACTGTTTTTT. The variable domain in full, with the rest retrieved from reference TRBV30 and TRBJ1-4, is SQTIHQWPATLVQPVGSPLSLECTVEGTSNPNLYWYRQAAGRGLQLLFYSVGIGQISSEVPQNLSASRPQDRQFILSSKKLLLSDSGFYLCAWSEALPDQGSGEKLFFGSGTQLSVL.

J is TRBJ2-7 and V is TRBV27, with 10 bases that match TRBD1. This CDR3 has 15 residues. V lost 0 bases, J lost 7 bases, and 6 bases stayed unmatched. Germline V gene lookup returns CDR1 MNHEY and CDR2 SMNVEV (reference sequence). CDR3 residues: CASSLSGQGLWEQYF. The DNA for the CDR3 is TGTGCCAGCAGTTTATCGGGACAGGGGCTATGGGAGCAGTACTTC.

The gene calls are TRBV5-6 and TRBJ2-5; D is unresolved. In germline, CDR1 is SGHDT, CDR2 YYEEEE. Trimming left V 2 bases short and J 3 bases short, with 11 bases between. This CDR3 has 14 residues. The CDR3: CASSLGDSEETQYF. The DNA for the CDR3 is TGTGCCAGCAGCTTAGGAGACTCCGAAGAGACCCAGTACTTC.

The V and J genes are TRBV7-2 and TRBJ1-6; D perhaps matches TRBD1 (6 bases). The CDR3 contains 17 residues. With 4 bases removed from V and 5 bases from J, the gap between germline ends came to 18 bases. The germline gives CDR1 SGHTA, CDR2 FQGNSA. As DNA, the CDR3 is TGTGCCAGCAGCTCCGGGGGTACAGGGACCGATAATTCACCCCTCCACTTT. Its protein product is CASSSGGTGTDNSPLHF.

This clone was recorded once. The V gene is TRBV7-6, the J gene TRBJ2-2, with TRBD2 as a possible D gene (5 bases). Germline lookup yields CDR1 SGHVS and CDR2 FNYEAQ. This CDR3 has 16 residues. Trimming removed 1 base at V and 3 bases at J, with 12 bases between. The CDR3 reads CASSLGGQHDTGELFF. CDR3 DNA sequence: TGTGCCAGCAGCTTAGGCGGGCAGCATGACACCGGGGAGCTGTTTTTT.

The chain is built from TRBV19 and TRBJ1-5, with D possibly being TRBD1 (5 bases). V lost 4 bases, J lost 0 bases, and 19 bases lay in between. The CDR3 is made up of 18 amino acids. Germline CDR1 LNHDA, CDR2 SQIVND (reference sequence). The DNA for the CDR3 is TGTGCCAGTAGTAACGGGGGGAGGGGCCTTTATAGCAATCAGCCCCAGCATTTT. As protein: CASSNGGRGLYSNQPQHF.

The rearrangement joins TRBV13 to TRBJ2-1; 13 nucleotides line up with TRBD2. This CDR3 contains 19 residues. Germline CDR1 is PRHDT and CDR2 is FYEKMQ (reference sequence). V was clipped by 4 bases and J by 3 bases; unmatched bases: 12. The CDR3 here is CASSCTGTSGAPFYNEQFF. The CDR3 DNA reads TGTGCCAGCAGCTGCACAGGGACTAGCGGGGCCCCTTTCTACAATGAGCAGTTCTTC.

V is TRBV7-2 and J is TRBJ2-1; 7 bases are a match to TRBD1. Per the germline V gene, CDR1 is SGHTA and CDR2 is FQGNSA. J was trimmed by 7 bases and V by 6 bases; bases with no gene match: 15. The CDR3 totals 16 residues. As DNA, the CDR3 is TGTGCCAGCAGGGCTCGAGGGGGCAAAGATAGGAATGAGCAGTTCTTC. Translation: CASRARGGKDRNEQFF.

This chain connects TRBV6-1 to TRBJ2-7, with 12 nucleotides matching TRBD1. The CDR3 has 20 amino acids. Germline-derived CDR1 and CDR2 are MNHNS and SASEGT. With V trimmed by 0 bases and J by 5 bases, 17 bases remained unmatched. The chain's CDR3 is CASSEAGTGGKEVARDEQYF. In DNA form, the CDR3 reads TGTGCCAGCAGTGAAGCCGGGACAGGGGGCAAGGAGGTGGCTCGGGACGAGCAGTACTTC.

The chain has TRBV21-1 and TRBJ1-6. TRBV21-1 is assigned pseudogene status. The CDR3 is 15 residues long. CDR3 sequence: CASSPPGSYNSPLHF. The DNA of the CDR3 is TGTGCCAGCAGCCCCCCGGGTTCCTATAATTCACCCCTCCACTTT.

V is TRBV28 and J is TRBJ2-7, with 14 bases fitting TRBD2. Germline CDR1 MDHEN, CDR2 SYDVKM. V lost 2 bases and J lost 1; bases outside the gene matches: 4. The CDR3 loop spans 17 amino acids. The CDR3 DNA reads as TGTGCCAGCAGTTTACCGGGACTAGCGGGGGTATCCTACGAGCAGTACTTC. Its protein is CASSLPGLAGVSYEQYF. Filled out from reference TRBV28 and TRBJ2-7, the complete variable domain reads DVKVTQSSRYLVKRTGEKVFLECVQDMDHENMFWYRQDPGLGLRLIYFSYDVKMKEKGDIPEGYSVSREKKERFSLILESASTNQTSMYLCASSLPGLAGVSYEQYFGPGTRLTVT.